The subject of this entry is one T cell receptor (beta chain). Trimming shortened V by 0 bases and J by 4 bases, and 6 bases separated the two germline ends. Per germline, CDR1 GTSNPN and CDR2 SVGIG (reference sequence). CDR3 length equals 12 residues. Original methodology: By means of reference gene primer amplification, nucleated cell counts were estimated. Profiling relied on immunoSEQ multiplex PCR, and the TCRdb table lists in-frame clones only, not all of them. V, J and clone size are those of that table, while D and trimming were read from the DNA. The table has tens of thousands of clones, about 92% seen once. The data derive from a study of blood T cell repertoires in COVID-19. In the study overall: The United States, Italy and Spain supplied acute and convalescent COVID-19 samples. The cDNA or gDNA used as material had been derived from T cells, B-cell-depleted T cells, or PBMCs.

V and J are TRBV30 and TRBJ2-5, with D unresolved. The source material was peripheral blood. This receptor was obtained from a man in his forties or fifties with acute or convalescent COVID-19. The CDR3 sequence is CAWSVRGETQYF. The DNA of the CDR3 is TGTGCCTGGAGTGTACGCGGAGAGACCCAGTACTTC.